Shown below are 2 T cell receptor beta chains from a single sample sequenced in a study of control samples from healthy donors and cancer patients. Profiling relied on immunoSEQ multiplex PCR, and the TCRdb table lists in-frame clones only, not all of them. Of around 85,000 clones listed, around 94% are singletons. Sequencing was carried out using blood. These receptors were collected from a young woman in good health.

The CDR3 bases are TGTGCCAGCAGGGAAACAGGGGGCGATGGCTACACCTTC. This gives the protein CASRETGGDGYTF. The rearrangement joins TRBV7-3 to TRBJ1-2, with TRBD1 matching 9 bases. The CDR3 length is 13 residues. The germline CDR1 and CDR2 sequences are SGHTA and FQGTGA. Trimming at V came to 6 bases and at J to 6 bases, leaving 5 bases not matched to a gene.

The chain couples TRBV6-2 or TRBV6-3 to TRBJ2-3; D might be TRBD1 (5 bases). V was shortened by 2 bases and J by 0 bases, with 6 bases between the two germline ends. The CDR3 covers 14 residues. Germline lookup yields CDR1 MNHEY and CDR2 SVGEGT. The CDR3 nucleotides read TGTGCCAGCAGTTACGGGGCTAGCACAGATACGCAGTATTTT. It translates to CASSYGASTDTQYF.